The 20 T cell receptor beta chains in this list originate from one sample, sequenced in a study of OX40 agonist ivuxolimab in advanced cancers. Only in-frame clones appear in the TCRdb table, and some are missing; sequencing was by immunoSEQ multiplex PCR. The data contain about 28,000 clones, just under 80% of them singletons. This sample comprised CD4+ or CD8+ T cells sorted from blood, obtained in a trial of the OX40 agonist ivuxolimab. Receptors originate from an adult with an advanced solid tumor such as melanoma, head and neck, liver or kidney cancer.

This clone was picked up a small number of times. The V and J genes are TRBV6-1 and TRBJ2-7; D gene ambiguous. Per the germline V gene, CDR1 is MNHNS and CDR2 is SASEGT. The CDR3 length is 15 residues. With 5 bases removed from V and 4 bases from J, the gap between germline ends came to 18 bases. The CDR3 region is CASSSKGPWGYEQYF. DNA for the CDR3: TGTGCCAGCAGTTCTAAGGGCCCCTGGGGATACGAGCAGTACTTC.

The chain couples TRBV7-2 to TRBJ2-1, with a possible D match to TRBD1 (5 bases). The CDR3 runs 14 residues. Germline-derived CDR1 and CDR2 are SGHTA and FQGNSA. Deletions cut 1 base from V and 4 bases from J, with 8 bases between. The CDR3 coding sequence is TGTGCCAGCAGCTTAGGACAGCCTTACAATGAGCAGTTCTTC. Translating it yields CASSLGQPYNEQFF.

In its sample, this clone was seen a few times. CDR3 nucleotide sequence: TGTGCCAGCCATAGGGGGAGCTCCTATAATTCACCCCTCCACTTT. Protein product: CASHRGSSYNSPLHF. J is TRBJ1-6 and V is TRBV27, with D tentatively TRBD1 (6 bases). Trimming took 8 bases from V and 0 from J, leaving 11 bases between them. The CDR3 is 15 amino acids. The V gene's germline CDR1 is MNHEY and CDR2 SMNVEV (reference sequence).

The V gene is TRBV2, the J gene TRBJ1-4; 9 bases map to TRBD1. The CDR3 extends over 15 amino acids. CDR1 and CDR2 (germline): SNHLY, FYNNEI. V shed 8 bases and J 3 bases; nucleotides not matched to a gene: 7. CDR3 residues: CASSRQGEPNEKLFF. CDR3 sequence (DNA): TGTGCCAGCTCTCGACAGGGGGAACCTAATGAAAAACTGTTTTTT. The full variable domain, rest sourced from reference TRBV2 and TRBJ1-4, is EPEVTQTPSHQVTQMGQEVILRCVPISNHLYFYWYRQILGQKVEFLVSFYNNEISEKSEIFDDQFSVERPDGSNFTLKIRSTKLEDSAMYFCASSRQGEPNEKLFFGSGTQLSVL.

The chain is built from TRBV2 and TRBJ1-4; D not resolved. CDR3 length: 16 amino acids. CDR1 and CDR2 from the germline V gene are SNHLY and FYNNEI. Trimming took off 3 bases at V and 11 bases at J, with 22 bases between the two ends. The DNA for the CDR3 is TGTGCCAGCAGTGATCGAGGCCGAGATACGAGTTGGAAACTGTTTTTT. This codes for CASSDRGRDTSWKLFF.

CDR3 in amino acids: CASSYGGRAETQYF. The CDR3 DNA follows: TGTGCCAGCAGTTACGGGGGGCGGGCAGAGACCCAGTACTTC. The chain uses TRBV6-5 and TRBJ2-5; tentatively, D is TRBD1 or TRBD2 (6 bases each). CDR3 size: 14 residues. Trimming stripped 2 bases from V and 4 bases from J, with 11 bases between. The germline V gene has CDR1 MNHEY and CDR2 SVGAGI.

Details on this clone: The sample carries other DNA sequences with the same CDR3. The V and J genes are TRBV5-6 and TRBJ1-1, with D unresolved. V lost 4 bases and J 1 base, leaving 8 bases between the germline ends. The CDR3 is 13 residues long. CDR1 and CDR2 (germline): SGHDT, YYEEEE. The CDR3 spells CASSLGGNTEAFF. The CDR3 region has the DNA TGTGCCAGCAGCCTGGGAGGGAACACTGAAGCTTTCTTT.

V is TRBV7-8 and J is TRBJ2-3, with D unresolved. CDR1 is SGHVS and CDR2 is FQNEAQ in the germline V gene. Trimming took 5 bases from V and 9 from J, leaving 12 bases between them. The CDR3 has 12 amino acids. CDR3 in DNA: TGTGCCAGCAGCCCCGGCAGCGACACGCAGTATTTT. As protein: CASSPGSDTQYF.

The V call is TRBV7-9, the J call TRBJ2-1; 9 bases fit TRBD2. Germline CDR1 reads SEHNR; CDR2 reads FQNEAQ (reference sequence). Trimming removed 1 base from V and 2 bases from J; junction bases left unmatched: 6. The CDR3 runs 17 residues. CDR3 region: CASSLGGRGGTYNEQFF. The CDR3 bases are TGTGCCAGCAGCTTAGGCGGGCGGGGGGGAACCTACAATGAGCAGTTCTTC.

This clone was detected only once. The chain uses TRBV30 and TRBJ2-2; D might be TRBD1 (5 bases). CDR1 is GTSNPN and CDR2 is SVGIG in the germline V gene (reference sequence). The CDR3 is 16 amino acids. V dropped 3 bases and J dropped 1 base, with 15 bases sitting between them. CDR3 amino acids: CAWRPLAGQNTGELFF. The DNA of the CDR3 is TGTGCCTGGAGGCCTCTGGCAGGACAGAACACCGGGGAGCTGTTTTTT.

The chain joins TRBV2 to TRBJ2-7, with D perhaps TRBD2 (5 bases). Germline lookup yields CDR1 SNHLY and CDR2 FYNNEI. The CDR3 loop spans 16 amino acids. V was cut by 5 bases and J by 5 bases, with 22 bases left in between. CDR3 residues: CASSSLRDPPGNEQYF. The CDR3 region has the DNA TGTGCCAGCAGTTCCCTCCGAGACCCCCCGGGAAACGAGCAGTACTTC.

The chain carries TRBV14 and TRBJ1-2; TRBD1 might be the D (6 bases). Germline CDR1 reads SGHDN; CDR2 reads FVKESK. V lost 3 bases and J 0 bases, leaving 11 bases between the germline ends. The CDR3 consists of 15 residues. The CDR3 sequence: CASSQGHPTNYGYTF. For the CDR3, the DNA is TGTGCCAGCAGCCAGGGACACCCGACTAACTATGGCTACACCTTC.

By frequency in the sample, this clone is medium-sized. The CDR3 DNA is TGTGCCAGCAAGGCTACTTCCCGGATCTATGGCTACACCTTC. Its translation: CASKATSRIYGYTF. The V and J genes are TRBV27 and TRBJ1-2, with D unresolved. Trimming pared 7 bases from V and 4 bases from J, leaving 16 bases between. The CDR3 totals 14 residues. Looked up from germline, CDR1 is MNHEY and CDR2 is SMNVEV (reference sequence).

The gene calls are TRBV19 and TRBJ2-2; D is possibly TRBD2 (6 bases). This CDR3 contains 13 residues. The germline CDR1 and CDR2 sequences are LNHDA and SQIVND (reference sequence). The V gene lost 7 bases and the J gene lost 6 bases, with 12 bases spanning the gap. CDR3 bases: TGTGCCAGTAATATGGGGGGAGCCGGGGAGCTGTTTTTT. Amino acid sequence: CASNMGGAGELFF.

The CDR3 sequence: CASTRRTATGEQYF. CDR3 nucleotide sequence: TGTGCCAGCACCCGAAGGACAGCAACGGGCGAGCAGTACTTC. V is TRBV6-1 and J is TRBJ2-7; D may be TRBD1 (6 bases). CDR1 and CDR2 from the germline V gene are MNHNS and SASEGT. Trimming shortened V by 7 bases and J by 6 bases, and 19 bases separated the two germline ends. The CDR3 totals 14 residues.

This clone was observed once. The chain combines TRBV5-1 with TRBJ2-7; D ambiguous. This CDR3 has 15 amino acids. Germline loops: CDR1 SGHRS, CDR2 YFSETQ. V was shortened by 0 bases and J by 1 base, with 11 bases between the two germline ends. Here the CDR3 reads CASSLAGIPSYEQYF. Here the CDR3 DNA reads TGCGCCAGCAGCTTGGCAGGAATTCCTTCCTACGAGCAGTACTTC.

This chain links TRBV5-4 with TRBJ1-1, with a weak D call TRBD1 (6 bases). Germline loops: CDR1 SGHNT, CDR2 YYREEE (reference sequence). The CDR3 totals 15 residues. Trimming removed 3 bases from V and 4 bases from J, with 16 bases in between. For the CDR3, the DNA is TGTGCCAGCAGCTGGGGGCCTTTGGTAAGCACTGAAGCTTTCTTT. This gives the protein CASSWGPLVSTEAFF.

This clone was counted between two and nine times. The rearrangement joins TRBV4-1 to TRBJ1-2; maybe TRBD1 (6 bases). Trimming stripped 0 bases from V and 2 bases from J, with 10 bases between. Germline CDR1 is MGHRA and CDR2 is YSYEKL. The CDR3 is made up of 15 amino acids. This CDR3 is CASSQEKGTNYGYTF. As DNA, the CDR3 is TGCGCCAGCAGCCAAGAGAAGGGGACAAACTATGGCTACACCTTC.

The J gene is TRBJ2-2, the V gene TRBV25-1; D unresolved. In germline, CDR1 is MGHDK, CDR2 SYGVNS. V lost 9 bases to trimming and J lost 6 bases, with 5 bases between them. The CDR3 consists of 10 residues. The CDR3 reads CASGPGELFF. CDR3 coding DNA: TGTGCCAGTGGGCCCGGGGAGCTGTTTTTT.

The V and J genes are TRBV15 and TRBJ1-2; no reliable D call. Germline V gene lookup returns CDR1 LNHNV and CDR2 YYDKDF (reference sequence). The ends were cut back, 0 bases at V and 4 bases at J, with 12 bases in the middle. This CDR3 has 15 amino acids. The CDR3 region is CATSRDRGSFYGYTF. The CDR3 DNA sequence: TGTGCCACCAGCAGAGATCGAGGCAGCTTCTATGGCTACACCTTC.